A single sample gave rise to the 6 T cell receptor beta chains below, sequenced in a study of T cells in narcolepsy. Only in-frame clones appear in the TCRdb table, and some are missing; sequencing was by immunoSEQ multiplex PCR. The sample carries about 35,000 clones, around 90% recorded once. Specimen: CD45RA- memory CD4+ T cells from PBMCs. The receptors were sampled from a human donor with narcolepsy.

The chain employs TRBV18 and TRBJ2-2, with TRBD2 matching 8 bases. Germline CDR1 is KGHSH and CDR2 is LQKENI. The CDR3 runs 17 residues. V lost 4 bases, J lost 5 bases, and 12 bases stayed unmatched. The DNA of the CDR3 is TGTGCCAGCTCACTAAATTCAGCGGGAGCCGGTACCGGGGAGCTGTTTTTT. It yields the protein CASSLNSAGAGTGELFF.

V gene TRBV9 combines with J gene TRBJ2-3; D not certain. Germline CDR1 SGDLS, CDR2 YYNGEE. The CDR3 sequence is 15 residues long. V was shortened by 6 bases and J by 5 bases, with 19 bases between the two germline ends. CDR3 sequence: CASTLLQSPKDTQYF. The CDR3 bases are TGTGCCAGCACCTTATTACAGTCTCCTAAAGATACGCAGTATTTT.

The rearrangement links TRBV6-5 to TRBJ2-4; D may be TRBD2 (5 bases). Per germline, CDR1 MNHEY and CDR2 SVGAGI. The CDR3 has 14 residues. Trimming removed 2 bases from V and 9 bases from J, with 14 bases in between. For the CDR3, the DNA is TGTGCCAGCAGTTACGACTTGGGAGTGAGCATTCAGTACTTC. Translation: CASSYDLGVSIQYF.

The CDR3 DNA reads TGTGCCAGCAGCTTGTTGAACCTAGCGGGGGGCACGCAGTACTTC. Its protein is CASSLLNLAGGTQYF. V usage is TRBV7-2 and J usage is TRBJ2-7; 11 bases fit TRBD2. Germline V gene lookup returns CDR1 SGHTA and CDR2 FQGNSA. The J segment lost 9 bases and the V segment lost 3 bases, leaving 10 bases of the junction unmatched. The CDR3 is 15 amino acids.

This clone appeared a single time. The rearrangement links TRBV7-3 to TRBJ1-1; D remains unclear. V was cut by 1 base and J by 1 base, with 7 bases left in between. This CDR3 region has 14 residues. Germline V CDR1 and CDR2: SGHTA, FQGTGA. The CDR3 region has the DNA TGTGCCAGCAGCTTAAGACGGGAGAACACTGAAGCTTTCTTT. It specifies CASSLRRENTEAFF.

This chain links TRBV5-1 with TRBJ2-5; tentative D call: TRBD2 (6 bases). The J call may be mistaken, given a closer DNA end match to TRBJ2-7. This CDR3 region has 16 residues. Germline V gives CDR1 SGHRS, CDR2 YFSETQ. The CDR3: CASSARAGISSYEQYF. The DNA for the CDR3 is TGCGCCAGCAGCGCCCGGGCGGGGATAAGCTCCTACGAGCAGTACTTC.